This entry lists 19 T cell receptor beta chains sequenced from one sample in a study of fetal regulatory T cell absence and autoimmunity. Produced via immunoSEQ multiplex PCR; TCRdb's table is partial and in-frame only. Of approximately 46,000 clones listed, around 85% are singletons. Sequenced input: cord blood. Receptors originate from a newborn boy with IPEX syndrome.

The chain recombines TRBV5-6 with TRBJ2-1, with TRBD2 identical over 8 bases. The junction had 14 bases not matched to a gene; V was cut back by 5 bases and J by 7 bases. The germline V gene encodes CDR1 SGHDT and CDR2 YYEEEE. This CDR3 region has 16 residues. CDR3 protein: CASSDSGGRSVNEQFF. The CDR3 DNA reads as TGTGCCAGCAGTGATTCGGGGGGGCGGTCTGTTAATGAGCAGTTCTTC.

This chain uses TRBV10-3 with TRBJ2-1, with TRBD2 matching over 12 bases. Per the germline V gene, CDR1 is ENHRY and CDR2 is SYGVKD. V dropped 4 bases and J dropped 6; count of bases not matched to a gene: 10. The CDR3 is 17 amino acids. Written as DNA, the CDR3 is TGTGCCATCAGTGTGCCACGGTCTAGCGGGAGGGCCAATGAGCAGTTCTTC. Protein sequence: CAISVPRSSGRANEQFF.

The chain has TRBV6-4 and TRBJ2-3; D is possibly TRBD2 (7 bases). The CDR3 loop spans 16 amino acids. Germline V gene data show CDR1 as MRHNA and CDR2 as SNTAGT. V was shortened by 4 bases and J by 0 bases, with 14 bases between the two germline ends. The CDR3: CASSVEGGFSTDTQYF. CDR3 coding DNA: TGTGCCAGCAGTGTGGAGGGGGGGTTTAGCACAGATACGCAGTATTTT.

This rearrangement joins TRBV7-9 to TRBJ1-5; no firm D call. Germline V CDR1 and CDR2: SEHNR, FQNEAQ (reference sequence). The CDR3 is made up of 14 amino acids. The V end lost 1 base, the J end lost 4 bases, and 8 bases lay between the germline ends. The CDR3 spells CASSLGTLNQPQHF. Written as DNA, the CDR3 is TGTGCCAGCAGCTTAGGCACACTTAATCAGCCCCAGCATTTT.

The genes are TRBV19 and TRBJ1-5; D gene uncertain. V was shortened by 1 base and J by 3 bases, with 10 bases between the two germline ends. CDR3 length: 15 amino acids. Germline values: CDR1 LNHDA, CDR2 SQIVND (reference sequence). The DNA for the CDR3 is TGTGCCAGTAGTATAGTGGTCAGTCTCAATCAGCCCCAGCATTTT. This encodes CASSIVVSLNQPQHF.

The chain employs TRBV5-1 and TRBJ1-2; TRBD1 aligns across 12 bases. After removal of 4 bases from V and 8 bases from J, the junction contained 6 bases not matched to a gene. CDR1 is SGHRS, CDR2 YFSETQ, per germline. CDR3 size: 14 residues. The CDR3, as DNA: TGCGCCAGCAGCCCGGGACAGGGGGCATCCGGCTACACCTTC. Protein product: CASSPGQGASGYTF. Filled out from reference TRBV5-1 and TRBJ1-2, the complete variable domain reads KAGVTQTPRYLIKTRGQQVTLSCSPISGHRSVSWYQQTPGQGLQFLFEYFSETQRNKGNFPGRFSGRQFSNSRSEMNVSTLELGDSALYLCASSPGQGASGYTFGSGTRLTVV.

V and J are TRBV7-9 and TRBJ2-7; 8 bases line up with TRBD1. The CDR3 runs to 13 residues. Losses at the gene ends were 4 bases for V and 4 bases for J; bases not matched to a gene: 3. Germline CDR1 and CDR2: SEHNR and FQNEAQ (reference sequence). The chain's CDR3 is CASSSRDRYEQYF. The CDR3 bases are TGTGCCAGCAGCTCACGGGACAGGTACGAGCAGTACTTC. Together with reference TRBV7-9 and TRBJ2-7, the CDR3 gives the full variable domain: DTGVSQNPRHKITKRGQNVTFRCDPISEHNRLYWYRQTLGQGPEFLTYFQNEAQLEKSRLLSDRFSAERPKGSFSTLEIQRTEQGDSAMYLCASSSRDRYEQYFGPGTRLTVT.

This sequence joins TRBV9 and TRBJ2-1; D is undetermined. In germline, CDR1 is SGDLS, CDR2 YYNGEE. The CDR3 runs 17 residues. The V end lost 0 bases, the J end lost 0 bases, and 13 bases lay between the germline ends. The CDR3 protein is CASSVGSPRSSYNEQFF. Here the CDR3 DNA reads TGTGCCAGCAGCGTAGGTAGCCCAAGGAGCTCCTACAATGAGCAGTTCTTC.

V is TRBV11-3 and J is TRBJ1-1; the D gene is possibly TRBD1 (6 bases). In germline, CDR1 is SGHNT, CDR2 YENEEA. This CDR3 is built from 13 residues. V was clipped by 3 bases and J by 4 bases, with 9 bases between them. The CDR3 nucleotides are TGTGCCAGCAGCTTGGGGGGGCGCACTGAAGCTTTCTTT. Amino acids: CASSLGGRTEAFF.

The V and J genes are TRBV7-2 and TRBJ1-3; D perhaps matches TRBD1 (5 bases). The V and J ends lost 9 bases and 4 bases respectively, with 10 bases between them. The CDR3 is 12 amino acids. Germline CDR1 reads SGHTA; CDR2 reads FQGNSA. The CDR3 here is CASQGPGNTIYF. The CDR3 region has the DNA TGTGCCAGTCAGGGACCCGGAAACACCATATATTTT.

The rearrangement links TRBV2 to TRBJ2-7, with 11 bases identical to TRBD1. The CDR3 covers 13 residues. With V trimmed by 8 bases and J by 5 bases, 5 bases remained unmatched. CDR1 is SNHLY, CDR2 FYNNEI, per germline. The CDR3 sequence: CASVRDRGNEQYF. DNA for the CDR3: TGTGCCAGCGTCCGGGACAGGGGGAACGAGCAGTACTTC.

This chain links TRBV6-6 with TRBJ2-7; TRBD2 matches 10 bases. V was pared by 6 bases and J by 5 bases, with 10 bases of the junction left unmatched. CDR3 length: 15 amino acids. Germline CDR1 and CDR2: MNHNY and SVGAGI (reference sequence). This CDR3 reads CASSRRTSGRNEQYF. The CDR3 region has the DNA TGTGCCAGCAGCCGCAGGACTAGCGGAAGAAACGAGCAGTACTTC.

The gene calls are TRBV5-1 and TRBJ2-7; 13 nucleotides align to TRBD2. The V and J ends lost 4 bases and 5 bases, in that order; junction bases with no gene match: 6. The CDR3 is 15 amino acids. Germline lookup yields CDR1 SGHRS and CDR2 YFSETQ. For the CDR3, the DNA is TGCGCCAGCAGCGGAGTACTAGCGGGAGGGAACGAGCAGTACTTC. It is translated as CASSGVLAGGNEQYF. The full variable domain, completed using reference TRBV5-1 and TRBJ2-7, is KAGVTQTPRYLIKTRGQQVTLSCSPISGHRSVSWYQQTPGQGLQFLFEYFSETQRNKGNFPGRFSGRQFSNSRSEMNVSTLELGDSALYLCASSGVLAGGNEQYFGPGTRLTVT.

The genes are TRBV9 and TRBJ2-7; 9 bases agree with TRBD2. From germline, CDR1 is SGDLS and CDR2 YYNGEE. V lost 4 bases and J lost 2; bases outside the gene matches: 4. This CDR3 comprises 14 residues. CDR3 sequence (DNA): TGTGCCAGCAGCAAGACTAGCGGCCCCTACGAGCAGTACTTC. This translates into CASSKTSGPYEQYF. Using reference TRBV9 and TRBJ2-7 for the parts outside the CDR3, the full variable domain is DSGVTQTPKHLITATGQRVTLRCSPRSGDLSVYWYQQSLDQGLQFLIQYYNGEERAKGNILERFSAQQFPDLHSELNLSSLELGDSALYFCASSKTSGPYEQYFGPGTRLTVT.

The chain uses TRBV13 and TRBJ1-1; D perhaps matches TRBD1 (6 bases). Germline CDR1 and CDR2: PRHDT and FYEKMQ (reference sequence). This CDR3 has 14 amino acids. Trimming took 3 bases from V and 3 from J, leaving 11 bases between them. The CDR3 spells CASSLRGLDTEAFF. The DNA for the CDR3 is TGTGCCAGCAGCTTGCGGGGGCTGGACACTGAAGCTTTCTTT.

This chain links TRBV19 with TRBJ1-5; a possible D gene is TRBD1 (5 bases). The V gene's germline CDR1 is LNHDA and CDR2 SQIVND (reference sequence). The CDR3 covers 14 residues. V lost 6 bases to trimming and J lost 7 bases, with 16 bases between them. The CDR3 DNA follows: TGTGCCAGTAGCCTCCGGGACGCTTTCCAGCCCCAGCATTTT. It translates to CASSLRDAFQPQHF.

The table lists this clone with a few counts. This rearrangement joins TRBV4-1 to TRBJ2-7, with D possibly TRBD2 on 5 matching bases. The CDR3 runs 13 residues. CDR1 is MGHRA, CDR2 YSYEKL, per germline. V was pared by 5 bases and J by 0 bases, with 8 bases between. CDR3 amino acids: CASSRTPSYEQYF. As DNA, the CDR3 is TGCGCCAGCAGCAGGACTCCCTCCTACGAGCAGTACTTC.

CDR3 sequence (DNA): TGCGCCAGCAGCCAAGATAGGGGCAGGTTTGGTTGGGGCTACACAGAGACCCAGTACTTC. Its translation is CASSQDRGRFGWGYTETQYF. The V and J genes are TRBV4-1 and TRBJ2-5, with D possibly matching TRBD1 (5 bases). Trimming stripped 0 bases from V and 4 bases from J, with 27 bases between. Germline V gene sequence: CDR1 MGHRA, CDR2 YSYEKL. CDR3 length: 20 amino acids.

The CDR3 here is CASSLGQPTDTQYF. CDR3 in DNA: TGTGCCAGCAGTTTGGGGCAGCCCACAGATACGCAGTATTTT. The V gene is TRBV27, the J gene TRBJ2-3; maybe TRBD1 (5 bases). Germline V gene sequence: CDR1 MNHEY, CDR2 SMNVEV (reference sequence). The CDR3 is made up of 14 amino acids. The ends were cut back, 3 bases at V and 2 bases at J, with 9 bases in the middle.